The 28 T cell receptor beta chains reported below all come from one sample, sequenced in a study of OX40 agonist ivuxolimab in advanced cancers. Some clones are missing from TCRdb's copy, which holds only in-frame ones; the method was immunoSEQ multiplex PCR. This table holds tens of thousands of clones, about 83% found once. Material: CD4+ or CD8+ T cells sorted from blood, obtained in a trial of the OX40 agonist ivuxolimab. The receptors come from an adult with an advanced solid tumor such as melanoma, head and neck, liver or kidney cancer.

This clone was seen a few times. J is TRBJ1-6 and V is TRBV6-5; D remains unclear. CDR1 and CDR2 (germline): MNHEY, SVGAGI. V shed 0 bases and J shed 8 bases, with 11 bases lying between them. This CDR3 spans 15 amino acids. CDR3 DNA: TGTGCCAGCAGTTACTCGACATCGGGCCATTCACCCCTCCACTTT. Its protein product is CASSYSTSGHSPLHF.

The chain recombines TRBV5-6 with TRBJ1-2; D is uncertain. In germline, CDR1 is SGHDT, CDR2 YYEEEE. The V and J ends lost 4 bases and 3 bases respectively, with 10 bases between them. This CDR3 is 13 amino acids long. CDR3 bases: TGTGCCAGCAGCCCAAACAGAGACTATGGCTACACCTTC. The encoded protein is CASSPNRDYGYTF. The full variable domain, in which reference TRBV5-6 and TRBJ1-2 provide the parts outside the CDR3, is DAGVTQSPTHLIKTRGQQVTLRCSPKSGHDTVSWYQQALGQGPQFIFQYYEEEERQRGNFPDRFSGHQFPNYSSELNVNALLLGDSALYLCASSPNRDYGYTFGSGTRLTVV.

The genes are TRBV28 and TRBJ1-2, with 7 bases matching TRBD1. The CDR3 sequence is 14 residues long. Germline loops: CDR1 MDHEN, CDR2 SYDVKM. Unmatched junction bases numbered 9, after V lost 3 bases and J lost 8 bases. The CDR3 DNA sequence: TGTGCCAGCAGTTTGTCGGCCAGGGGGAAAGGCTACACCTTC. Amino acids: CASSLSARGKGYTF.

The J gene is TRBJ1-5, the V gene TRBV27; D remains unclear. Germline lookup yields CDR1 MNHEY and CDR2 SMNVEV (reference sequence). Trimming removed 0 bases from V and 0 bases from J, with 3 bases in between. The CDR3 is 14 amino acids. This CDR3 is CASSLSGSNQPQHF. CDR3 nucleotides: TGTGCCAGCAGTTTATCGGGTAGCAATCAGCCCCAGCATTTT.

This rearrangement joins TRBV9 to TRBJ2-5, with 9 bases identical to TRBD1. Judging by the DNA end, TRBJ2-7 fits better; the J call may be wrong. Germline V gene data show CDR1 as SGDLS and CDR2 as YYNGEE. The CDR3 contains 15 residues. The CDR3 sequence is CASSATGTGFREQYF. CDR3 DNA sequence: TGTGCCAGCAGCGCCACCGGGACAGGGTTTCGCGAGCAGTACTTC.

This clone has just one count. The CDR3 nucleotides read TGTGCCAGCGGAGAATTCGACACTGAAGCTTTCTTT. Residues: CASGEFDTEAFF. The chain links TRBV28 to TRBJ1-1; D not certain. V was trimmed by 8 bases and J by 3 bases, leaving 10 bases between them. This CDR3 comprises 12 residues. The germline V gene has CDR1 MDHEN and CDR2 SYDVKM.

The J gene is TRBJ1-2, the V gene TRBV19; D gene unclear. The CDR3 is 15 residues long. V was shortened by 4 bases and J by 5 bases, with 17 bases between the two germline ends. CDR1 LNHDA and CDR2 SQIVND come from the germline V gene (reference sequence). CDR3 in DNA: TGTGCCAGTAGTACCCGGACCCCCTCATTATATGGCTACACCTTC. This gives the protein CASSTRTPSLYGYTF.

The V gene is TRBV13, the J gene TRBJ2-5; D possibly corresponds to TRBD2 (5 bases). Deletions cut 5 bases from V and 4 bases from J, with 8 bases between. The CDR3 length is 12 residues. The germline V gene has CDR1 PRHDT and CDR2 FYEKMQ (reference sequence). CDR3 sequence: CASSPGRETQYF. Written as DNA, the CDR3 is TGTGCCAGCAGCCCGGGGAGAGAGACCCAGTACTTC.

The genes are TRBV6-1 and TRBJ2-3, with 8 bases identical to TRBD2. V was pared by 6 bases and J by 1 base, with 0 bases of the junction left unmatched. The CDR3 has 13 residues. CDR1 and CDR2 from the germline V gene are MNHNS and SASEGT. The CDR3 sequence: CASRLAGTDTQYF. The CDR3 DNA follows: TGTGCCAGCAGACTAGCGGGCACAGATACGCAGTATTTT.

V gene TRBV9 combines with J gene TRBJ2-6, with TRBD2 matching 11 bases. V shed 2 bases, J shed 0 bases, and the junction held 1 base outside the gene matches. This CDR3 region has 17 residues. Germline-derived CDR1 and CDR2 are SGDLS and YYNGEE. The CDR3 loop reads CASSVGTSGSGANVLTF. The CDR3 DNA follows: TGTGCCAGCAGCGTCGGGACTAGCGGCTCTGGGGCCAACGTCCTGACTTTC. The whole variable domain, filled in from reference TRBV9 and TRBJ2-6, reads DSGVTQTPKHLITATGQRVTLRCSPRSGDLSVYWYQQSLDQGLQFLIQYYNGEERAKGNILERFSAQQFPDLHSELNLSSLELGDSALYFCASSVGTSGSGANVLTFGAGSRLTVL.

The chain employs TRBV6-6 and TRBJ2-1, with 13 nucleotides matching TRBD2. CDR1 and CDR2 (germline): MNHNY, SVGAGI (reference sequence). This CDR3 spans 15 amino acids. V shed 7 bases, J shed 8 bases, and the junction held 8 bases outside the gene matches. The CDR3 DNA sequence: TGTGCCAGCACAGTAACTAGCGGGGGGGCTTATGAGCAGTTCTTC. Its translation is CASTVTSGGAYEQFF.

This chain connects TRBV10-3 to TRBJ1-1; 10 bases map to TRBD1. Germline loops: CDR1 ENHRY, CDR2 SYGVKD. Germline trimming cut 4 bases from V and 5 bases from J; bases unmatched to any gene: 7. CDR3 length: 15 residues. In DNA, the CDR3 is TGTGCCATCAGTGGAACCCGGGACAGGGGAACTGAAGCTTTCTTT. Amino acid sequence: CAISGTRDRGTEAFF.

This clone was observed a few times. The chain is built from TRBV28 and TRBJ2-7; tentative D call: TRBD1 (6 bases). Trimming shortened V by 3 bases and J by 7 bases, and 13 bases separated the two germline ends. The CDR3 consists of 13 residues. CDR1 is MDHEN, CDR2 SYDVKM, per germline. Here the CDR3 DNA reads TGTGCCAGCAGTTTCCTCCGGACAGATGAGCAGTACTTC. Translation: CASSFLRTDEQYF. Full variable domain (remainder filled in from reference TRBV28 and TRBJ2-7): DVKVTQSSRYLVKRTGEKVFLECVQDMDHENMFWYRQDPGLGLRLIYFSYDVKMKEKGDIPEGYSVSREKKERFSLILESASTNQTSMYLCASSFLRTDEQYFGPGTRLTVT.

The table lists this clone with a few counts. This chain connects TRBV2 to TRBJ2-1, with D possibly being TRBD1 (7 bases). The CDR3 has 16 residues. Between the trimmed V and J ends, which lost 6 bases and 1 base, there was a span of 16 bases. Germline V CDR1 and CDR2: SNHLY, FYNNEI. CDR3 protein: CASREGAGQSYNEQFF. CDR3 nucleotides: TGTGCCAGCAGGGAGGGGGCCGGGCAGTCCTACAATGAGCAGTTCTTC.

This chain uses TRBV6-6 with TRBJ2-7, with 9 bases that match TRBD1. This CDR3 region has 15 residues. V lost 4 bases, J lost 4 bases, and 8 bases stayed unmatched. In germline, CDR1 is MNHNY, CDR2 SVGAGI (reference sequence). CDR3 coding DNA: TGTGCCAGCAGTTTACACCGGGACAGGGTTTACGAGCAGTACTTC. This translates into CASSLHRDRVYEQYF.

The gene calls are TRBV19 and TRBJ1-1; 7 bases are shared with TRBD1. Germline V gene data show CDR1 as LNHDA and CDR2 as SQIVND (reference sequence). Trimming took 6 bases from V and 8 from J; bases not matched to a gene: 12. The CDR3 spans 14 residues. CDR3 bases: TGTGCCAGTAGGGTAGACAGGGCCGTTATCGAAGCTTTCTTT. It specifies CASRVDRAVIEAFF. Complete variable domain (other parts from reference TRBV19 and TRBJ1-1): DGGITQSPKYLFRKEGQNVTLSCEQNLNHDAMYWYRQDPGQGLRLIYYSQIVNDFQKGDIAEGYSVSREKKESFPLTVTSAQKNPTAFYLCASRVDRAVIEAFFGQGTRLTVV.

The V gene is TRBV7-9, the J gene TRBJ1-1; D call uncertain. The V and J ends lost 6 bases and 4 bases respectively, with 12 bases between them. This CDR3 is built from 13 residues. Germline CDR1 SEHNR, CDR2 FQNEAQ (reference sequence). This CDR3 is CASSPSSLTEAFF. In DNA, the CDR3 is TGTGCCAGCAGTCCGAGCAGCCTCACTGAAGCTTTCTTT. The variable domain in full, with the rest retrieved from reference TRBV7-9 and TRBJ1-1, is DTGVSQNPRHKITKRGQNVTFRCDPISEHNRLYWYRQTLGQGPEFLTYFQNEAQLEKSRLLSDRFSAERPKGSFSTLEIQRTEQGDSAMYLCASSPSSLTEAFFGQGTRLTVV.

The chain couples TRBV15 to TRBJ2-3; tentatively, D is TRBD1 or TRBD2 (5 bases each). With 4 bases removed from V and 4 bases from J, the gap between germline ends came to 15 bases. Germline-derived CDR1 and CDR2 are LNHNV and YYDKDF (reference sequence). CDR3 length: 15 amino acids. The CDR3 sequence is CATSTRDPKADTQYF. The CDR3, as DNA: TGTGCCACCAGCACCCGGGACCCGAAGGCAGATACGCAGTATTTT.

The J gene is TRBJ1-5, the V gene TRBV18; D not certain. Germline V gene lookup returns CDR1 KGHSH and CDR2 LQKENI. V lost 1 base and J lost 5, with 3 bases in between. This CDR3 contains 12 residues. The DNA of the CDR3 is TGTGCCAGCTCACCACGAGATCAGCCCCAGCATTTT. Translation: CASSPRDQPQHF. The full variable domain, rest sourced from reference TRBV18 and TRBJ1-5, is NAGVMQNPRHLVRRRGQEARLRCSPMKGHSHVYWYRQLPEEGLKFMVYLQKENIIDESGMPKERFSAEFPKEGPSILRIQQVVRGDSAAYFCASSPRDQPQHFGDGTRLSIL.

The chain uses TRBV4-1 and TRBJ2-3; D is possibly TRBD1 or TRBD2 (5 bases each). CDR3 length: 16 amino acids. Deletions cut 1 base from V and 2 bases from J, with 13 bases between. Per germline, CDR1 MGHRA and CDR2 YSYEKL. DNA for the CDR3: TGCGCCAGCAGCCAAGCTTGGGACGGGCTCACAGATACGCAGTATTTT. Amino acids: CASSQAWDGLTDTQYF.

V is TRBV19 and J is TRBJ2-1; the D gene is possibly TRBD2 (5 bases). Per the germline V gene, CDR1 is LNHDA and CDR2 is SQIVND (reference sequence). CDR3 length: 13 amino acids. The ends were cut back, 5 bases at V and 7 bases at J, with 12 bases in the middle. CDR3 in DNA: TGTGCCAGTAGTCGAACAACGGGGAATGAGCAGTTCTTC. It codes for CASSRTTGNEQFF.

J is TRBJ1-2 and V is TRBV15, with a tentative D call TRBD1 (6 bases). The CDR3 spans 14 residues. V was cut by 0 bases and J by 5 bases, with 10 bases left in between. Germline CDR1 and CDR2: LNHNV and YYDKDF (reference sequence). This chain's CDR3 is CATSRDDRSYGYTF. The CDR3 nucleotides are TGTGCCACCAGCAGAGATGACAGGAGTTATGGCTACACCTTC.

This chain uses TRBV6-1 with TRBJ2-5, with D possibly matching TRBD1 (5 bases). Per the germline V gene, CDR1 is MNHNS and CDR2 is SASEGT. The V and J ends lost 2 bases and 5 bases respectively, with 12 bases between them. CDR3 length equals 14 residues. This CDR3 is CASSELAGKETQYF. The CDR3 DNA reads TGTGCCAGCAGTGAACTGGCAGGGAAGGAGACCCAGTACTTC.

The V call is TRBV18, the J call TRBJ2-7, with 7 bases matching TRBD2. The CDR3 spans 11 residues. V lost 5 bases to trimming and J lost 9 bases; unmatched junction nucleotides: 4. CDR1 is KGHSH, CDR2 LQKENI, per germline. This CDR3 is CASSAGLRQYF. In DNA form, the CDR3 reads TGTGCCAGCTCAGCGGGACTAAGGCAGTACTTC.

This sequence joins TRBV5-1 and TRBJ2-5; TRBD1 matches 7 bases. CDR1 SGHRS and CDR2 YFSETQ come from the germline V gene. The CDR3 sequence is 18 residues long. J lost 3 bases, V lost 4 bases, and 18 bases had no gene match. CDR3 amino acids: CASSRPPGQAPRKETQYF. CDR3 DNA sequence: TGCGCCAGCAGCCGCCCCCCTGGACAGGCGCCTAGGAAAGAGACCCAGTACTTC. The full variable domain, with the rest looked up from reference TRBV5-1 and TRBJ2-5, is KAGVTQTPRYLIKTRGQQVTLSCSPISGHRSVSWYQQTPGQGLQFLFEYFSETQRNKGNFPGRFSGRQFSNSRSEMNVSTLELGDSALYLCASSRPPGQAPRKETQYFGPGTRLLVL.

V is TRBV19 and J is TRBJ1-5; D remains ambiguous. Between the trimmed V and J ends, which lost 3 bases and 2 bases, there was a span of 8 bases. The CDR3 consists of 14 residues. Germline V CDR1 and CDR2: LNHDA, SQIVND (reference sequence). CDR3 sequence: CASSIDGRNQPQHF. CDR3 DNA: TGTGCCAGTAGTATCGACGGGCGCAATCAGCCCCAGCATTTT.

The chain combines TRBV5-8 with TRBJ2-7; D gene unclear. This CDR3 comprises 10 residues. The V end was cut by 6 bases, the J end by 2 bases, with 3 bases between. Germline CDR1 SGHTS, CDR2 YDEGEE. The CDR3 region has the DNA TGTGCCAGCACCGCCTACGAGCAGTACTTC. The encoded protein is CASTAYEQYF.

J is TRBJ2-2 and V is TRBV30; D might be TRBD2 (6 bases). V lost 0 bases, J lost 5 bases, and 13 bases lay in between. CDR3 size: 15 residues. Germline CDR1 GTSNPN, CDR2 SVGIG (reference sequence). The CDR3 coding sequence is TGTGCCTGGAGTGTTTTAGCGGATGGAACCGGGGAGCTGTTTTTT. Translation gives CAWSVLADGTGELFF.